The rows below give T cell receptor beta chains drawn from one sample of a study of patients and donors after allogeneic stem cell transplantation. A single record per CDR3 protein comes from TCRdb applying MiXCR to the RT-PCR reads. The data contain some 960,000 distinct CDR3 sequences, about a sixth of them singletons. The material sequenced was blood, either unsorted or a sorted T cell fraction (not recorded which). The receptors were sampled from a human donor who was either an allogeneic HSCT recipient or a stem cell or donor lymphocyte infusion donor (not recorded which). It is not recorded whose cells these are; they may come from a transplant donor. The CDR3 runs from the conserved cysteine through the conserved F or W. Each record gives: clone size, D gene, V gene, J gene, CDR3 DNA, CDR3 protein. D genes are given only for firm matches. Some rows mark clone size as missing; the rest say once, few, many or name a class of expanded clone.

size: .; D: TRBD2; V: TRBV20-1; J: TRBJ2-7; DNA: TGCAGTGCAAATAGCGGGAGGGCCGTCCCCGAGCAGTACTTC; CDR3: CSANSGRAVPEQYF
size: .; D: .; V: TRBV10-3; J: TRBJ1-1; DNA: TGTGCCATCAGTGAGGCAATGAACACTGAAGCTTTCTTT; CDR3: CAISEAMNTEAFF
size: once; D: .; V: TRBV27; J: TRBJ2-3; DNA: TGTGCCAGCAGTTTGCACAGGGACCCCGGAGACACAGATACGCAGTATTTT; CDR3: CASSLHRDPGDTDTQYF
size: .; D: .; V: TRBV15; J: TRBJ2-3; DNA: TGTGCCACCAGCAGAGAGGGGCCATCAGATACGCAGTATTTT; CDR3: CATSREGPSDTQYF
size: few; D: .; V: TRBV20-1; J: TRBJ2-3; DNA: TGCAGTGCTAGAGGGTACCCAGATACGCAGTATTTT; CDR3: CSARGYPDTQYF
size: .; D: TRBD2; V: TRBV20-1; J: TRBJ2-1; DNA: TGCAGTGCTAAAGCGAGACTAGCGGGAGTTGGGTACAATGAGCAGTTCTTC; CDR3: CSAKARLAGVGYNEQFF
size: few; D: .; V: TRBV5-1; J: TRBJ1-2; DNA: TGCGCCAGCAGCTTGGCCGAGGGGATCTATGGCTACACCTTC; CDR3: CASSLAEGIYGYTF
size: few; D: TRBD1; V: TRBV20-1; J: TRBJ1-1; DNA: TGCAGTCCACAAGGGACAGGTGGGCGTGTAGCTTTCTTT; CDR3: CSPQGTGGRVAFF
size: few; D: .; V: TRBV6-5; J: TRBJ1-4; DNA: TGTGCCAGCAGTTACTCGATGGCAGGGGCTGAAAAACTGTTTTTT; CDR3: CASSYSMAGAEKLFF
size: few; D: .; V: TRBV6-1; J: TRBJ2-3; DNA: TGTGCCAGCAGGTTTACCCCCCAGCGCTTCCTAAGCACAGATACGCAGTATTTT; CDR3: CASRFTPQRFLSTDTQYF
size: .; D: .; V: TRBV9; J: TRBJ1-2; DNA: TGTGCCAGCAGCGTAGGGGCAGCTCCTGGCTACACCTTC; CDR3: CASSVGAAPGYTF
size: .; D: .; V: TRBV12-3/TRBV12-4; J: TRBJ2-7; DNA: TGTGCCAGCAGTTTAAGCCAGAACTCCTACGAGCAGTACTTC; CDR3: CASSLSQNSYEQYF
size: few; D: .; V: TRBV20-1; J: TRBJ1-2; DNA: TGCAGTGCTAGAGATTCTTGGCAGGCAACCACTAACTATGGCTACACCTTC; CDR3: CSARDSWQATTNYGYTF
size: .; D: TRBD2; V: TRBV2; J: TRBJ2-2; DNA: TGTGCCAGCAGTGAAGTGCTAGCGGGTGTCACCGGGGAGCTGTTTTTT; CDR3: CASSEVLAGVTGELFF
size: few; D: .; V: TRBV29-1; J: TRBJ1-2; DNA: TGCAGCGTTGGGAAAACGGACGTTTCCGGCTACACCTTC; CDR3: CSVGKTDVSGYTF
size: few; D: .; V: TRBV20-1; J: TRBJ2-3; DNA: TGCAGCCCACGAGGGACGTCGGAGGGAGATACGCAGTATTTT; CDR3: CSPRGTSEGDTQYF
size: .; D: .; V: TRBV12-3/TRBV12-4; J: TRBJ1-2; DNA: TGTGCCGCCGGTGGGGGGTATGGCTACACCTTC; CDR3: CAAGGGYGYTF
size: few; D: .; V: TRBV2; J: TRBJ2-5; DNA: TGTGCCAGCGCAGCCTCTAGGTGGGAGACCCAGTACTTC; CDR3: CASAASRWETQYF
size: .; D: TRBD1; V: TRBV20-1; J: TRBJ2-7; DNA: TGCAGTGCCCGGGACAGGAGTACCTACGAGCAGTACTTC; CDR3: CSARDRSTYEQYF
size: many; D: TRBD1; V: TRBV15; J: TRBJ1-5; DNA: TGTGCCACCAGCAGACGTACAGGGGGAAATCAGCCCCAGCATTTT; CDR3: CATSRRTGGNQPQHF
size: few; D: .; V: TRBV5-6; J: TRBJ2-7; DNA: TGTGCCAGCAGCTTGGCTCAGCGGCCCGCCTACGAGCAGTACTTC; CDR3: CASSLAQRPAYEQYF
size: few; D: TRBD2; V: TRBV10-3; J: TRBJ2-3; DNA: TGTGCCATGGCTAGCGGACCTAGCACAGATACGCAGTATTTT; CDR3: CAMASGPSTDTQYF
size: few; D: TRBD1; V: TRBV28; J: TRBJ1-4; DNA: TGTGCCAGCGGGACAGCGGCCCATAATGAAAAACTGTTTTTT; CDR3: CASGTAAHNEKLFF
size: few; D: .; V: TRBV24-1; J: TRBJ2-3; DNA: TGTGCCACCAGTGACCCGCCTCTACTCGCAGGGACAGATACGCAGTATTTT; CDR3: CATSDPPLLAGTDTQYF
size: .; D: TRBD2; V: TRBV7-2; J: TRBJ2-5; DNA: TGTGCCAGCAGCCCCACGGGCGGGGGGGCCGTGGAGACCCAGTACTTC; CDR3: CASSPTGGGAVETQYF
size: .; D: .; V: TRBV29-1; J: TRBJ2-5; DNA: TGCAGCGTTGAAGAGTCACAGGGAGAGACCCAGTACTTC; CDR3: CSVEESQGETQYF
size: .; D: TRBD2; V: TRBV9; J: TRBJ2-3; DNA: TGTGCCAGCAGCGTATCCCTAGCGGGGTTTAGCACAGATACGCAGTATTTT; CDR3: CASSVSLAGFSTDTQYF
size: .; D: TRBD2; V: TRBV12-3/TRBV12-4; J: TRBJ2-7; DNA: TGTGCCAGCAGGAGACTAGCGGCCCGACCGTCCTACGAGCAGTACTTC; CDR3: CASRRLAARPSYEQYF
size: few; D: .; V: TRBV12-3/TRBV12-4; J: TRBJ1-4; DNA: TGTGCCAGCAGCCCGGGATTTACAACTAATGAAAAACTGTTTTTT; CDR3: CASSPGFTTNEKLFF
size: .; D: TRBD1; V: TRBV6-2/TRBV6-3; J: TRBJ1-2; DNA: TGTGCCAGCAGGACAAGGCCTCAGGGGGCTACGAATAACTATGGCTACACCTTC; CDR3: CASRTRPQGATNNYGYTF
size: .; D: .; V: TRBV5-5; J: TRBJ1-2; DNA: TGTGCCAGCAGCCCCACCCGCGGGGATTGGGGCTACACCTTC; CDR3: CASSPTRGDWGYTF
size: .; D: TRBD2; V: TRBV19; J: TRBJ2-3; DNA: TGTGCCAGTAGCCAGGGAGGGCCAGATACGCAGTATTTT; CDR3: CASSQGGPDTQYF